This TCR beta chain was obtained from a study of shared clonotypes between healthy human individuals (dated by TCRdb to between 2020 and 2021). In the study overall: Three men and two women, aged 18 to 49 years, made up the cohort. For each donor, three plates each were used for CD4 naive and CD4 memory, two plates were used for CD8 naive, and one plate was used for CD8 memory. To estimate repertoire size and how much clonotypes are shared between individuals, the study performed deep sequencing of blood TCR repertoires from about 5 healthy adults. Different laboratories and diverse techniques were used to prepare libraries and sequence TCR repertoires, to increase sequencing depth and limit assay-specific biases. Between about 0.85 and 8.9 billion PBMCs per donor were obtained by leukapheresis.

Study-level results and caveats: Across a handful of donors, about 4.5% of naive CD4, approximately 3.6% of naive CD8, 2.3% of memory CD4, and approximately 0.4% of memory CD8 clonotypes were shared. Pairwise subsampling indicated that sequencing depth was expected to affect the degree of clonotype sharing among donors. Incomplete sequencing was indicated by rarefaction of sorted-subset datasets, despite the large sequencing depth. Larger estimated clonotype richness was generally found for naive subsets than for memory subsets. Sampling was limited to blood, and TCR repertoires in tissue likely differ from TCR repertoires in blood. The genetic and exposure-history diversity represented was limited by the small number of donors. Compared with non-shared clonotypes, the clonotypes found in all four sorted-subset donors had higher generation probabilities.

Healthy HIV-negative adults with no recently reported acute infections or vaccinations were included as donors. All donors were Caucasian adults living in Nashville, Tennessee, USA. CD4+ T cells were enriched through magnetic negative selection, after which naive cells were positively selected on CD45RA and the remaining negative fraction served as the memory subset. After blood collection by leukapheresis, PBMCs were isolated using Ficoll-Histopaque density gradient centrifugation and then cryopreserved in the vapor phase of liquid nitrogen. Purity and quantity of every magnetically sorted T cell population were checked by analytical flow cytometry. From each sorted fraction, genomic DNA was isolated and quantified by UV absorbance on a Nanodrop 2000c. This clone has just one count. No cognate antigen has been identified for it. No base qualities exist here, and no much larger clone lies one base off it.

Deletion took 2 bases off V and 5 bases off J, with a span of 15 bases between the germline ends. CDR3 length: 15 amino acids, cysteine to phenylalanine. Solely the CDR3 DNA is kept, with 45 bases framed from the first base. Sequences MNHNS (CDR1) and SASEGT (CDR2) are obtained from the germline V gene. TCR CDR3 regions were amplified from genomic DNA by multiplex PCR using the deep immunoSEQ assay. For each cell subset, the extracted genomic DNA was distributed evenly across all wells of several immunoSEQ 96-well plates, and each plate served as one replicate. For sorted subsets, approximately 210 ng genomic DNA, equal to some 30,000 T cell genomes, was loaded into each replicate PCR. Purified libraries were measured with a Qubit 3.0 fluorometer, size-checked on a Bioanalyzer 2100, and measured again with the KAPA Library Quantification kit. Each immunoSEQ 96-well plate was sequenced on its own single-read 150-cycle Illumina NextSeq 550 flow cell. The authors' analysis ran thus. Because only junctional sequences without quality scores were contained in the immunoSEQ output, filtering matching that applied to full-length reads could not be performed. Sequences were annotated with PyIR, a Python wrapper for IgBLAST v1.9, using IMGT germline references to assign V/J genes and CDR3. Reads were removed for weak V/J assignments (E-value above 1e-6), missing CDR3, stop codons, out-of-frame junctions, or ambiguous translated residues. V3J clonotypes were defined as sequences sharing an identical inferred V gene, J gene, and CDR3 amino acid sequence. The percentage overlap between two repertoires was calculated by dividing the number of shared unique clonotypes by the size of the smaller repertoire. Richness of each repertoire was evaluated using RTK rarefaction, the Chao1 estimator, and Recon v2.1 estimates of unobserved clonotypes. For all TCRbeta clonotypes obtained by the gDNA method from a handful of donors, generation probabilities were computed with OLGA. Imported from immuneACCESS, the table was reduced by TCRdb to in-frame sequences with V and J called. These copies leave out some clones; in studies compared against another copy, an unresolved V gene accounts for under half, and the cause of the remainder is not known. V and J calls and clone size follow that table, whereas D and trimming were derived from the DNA. Counted in this sample were about a million clones; approximately 80% of them appeared once. The ten biggest clones cover roughly 0.9% of the sample.

In this chain, TRBV6-1 is recombined with TRBJ1-2; D gene: possibly TRBD1, on 6 matching bases. Sequencing was done on a sample of memory CD4+ T cells from PBMCs. This specimen's cell subset or site label, interpreted: CD45RA-negative fraction. The clonotype comes from a man younger than 30 in good health. Some clones in this sample may be carry-over from other donors' samples. The CDR3 protein is CASSEIGGRRYGYTF. At the DNA level, the sequence is TGTGCCAGCAGTGAAATAGGGGGTCGAAGGTATGGCTACACCTTC.